Listed here is a single T cell receptor (beta chain). This sample is drawn from a study of blood T cell repertoires in COVID-19. Study summary: Whether acute or convalescent, the COVID-19 samples came from the United States, Italy and Spain. The analysed material was cDNA or gDNA that came from T cells, B-cell-depleted T cells, or PBMCs.

How the authors handled the data: Amplified reference gene primers provided the basis for estimating nucleated cell counts. This table comes from immunoSEQ multiplex PCR, and its TCRdb copy is limited to in-frame clones, with some not included. The DNA was the basis for D and trimming; V, J and clone size are from that table. The data hold over 250,000 clones, with about 85% observed a single time. The V and J ends lost 8 bases and 8 bases respectively, with 15 bases between them. The germline CDR1 and CDR2 sequences are LGHDT and YNNKEL (reference sequence). The CDR3 contains 12 residues. The chain couples TRBV3-1 (or the pseudogene TRBV3-2) to TRBJ1-1; perhaps TRBD1 as D (6 bases). The receptor's source is a human donor in a cohort sampled during active COVID-19. Sequenced material: peripheral blood. The CDR3 DNA follows: TGTGCCAGCCATTCTTGGACAGACGAAGCTTTCTTT. It codes for CASHSWTDEAFF.